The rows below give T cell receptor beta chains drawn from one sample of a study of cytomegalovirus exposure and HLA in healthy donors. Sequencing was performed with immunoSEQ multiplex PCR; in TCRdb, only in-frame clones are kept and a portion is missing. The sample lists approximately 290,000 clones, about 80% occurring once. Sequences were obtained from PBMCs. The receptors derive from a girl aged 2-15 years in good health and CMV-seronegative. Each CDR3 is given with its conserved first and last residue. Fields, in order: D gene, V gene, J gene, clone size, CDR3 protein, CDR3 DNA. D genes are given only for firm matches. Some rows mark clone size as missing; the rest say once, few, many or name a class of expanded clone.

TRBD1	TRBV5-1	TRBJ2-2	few	CASSWDRGLDTGELFF	TGCGCCAGCAGCTGGGACAGGGGATTGGACACCGGGGAGCTGTTTTTT
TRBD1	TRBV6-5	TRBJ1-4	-	CASTRQGGDEKLFF	TGTGCCAGCACTCGACAGGGGGGGGATGAAAAACTGTTTTTT
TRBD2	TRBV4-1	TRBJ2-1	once	CASSQERERLWGLAVFNEQFF	TGCGCCAGCAGCCAAGAAAGGGAGAGGCTTTGGGGACTAGCTGTATTCAATGAGCAGTTCTTC
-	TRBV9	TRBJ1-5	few	CASSSGAQPQHF	TGTGCCAGCAGCTCAGGGGCTCAGCCCCAGCATTTT
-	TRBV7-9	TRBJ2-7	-	CASSLGPGNYEQYF	TGTGCCAGCAGCTTAGGTCCAGGCAACTACGAGCAGTACTTC
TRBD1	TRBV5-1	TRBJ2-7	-	CASSLGDSSYEQYF	TGCGCCAGCAGCTTGGGGGACAGCTCCTACGAGCAGTACTTC
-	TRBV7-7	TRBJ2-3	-	CASSLGGGPDTQYF	TGTGCCAGCAGCTTAGGGGGGGGGCCAGATACGCAGTATTTT
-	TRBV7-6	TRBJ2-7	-	CASSLAQSAVYEQYF	TGTGCCAGCAGCTTAGCGCAAAGCGCGGTCTACGAGCAGTACTTC
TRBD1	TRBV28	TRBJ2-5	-	CASTFERQGETQYF	TGTGCCAGCACCTTCGAAAGACAGGGAGAGACCCAGTACTTC
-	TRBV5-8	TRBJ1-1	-	CASSLGSRGTEAFF	TGTGCCAGCAGCTTGGGTTCGCGGGGAACTGAAGCTTTCTTT
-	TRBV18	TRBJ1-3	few	CASSPERYSGNTIYF	TGTGCCAGCTCACCGGAGAGATACTCTGGAAACACCATATATTTT
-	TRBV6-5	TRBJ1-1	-	CASSYLDTLNTEAFF	TGTGCCAGCAGTTACCTGGACACCCTGAACACTGAAGCTTTCTTT
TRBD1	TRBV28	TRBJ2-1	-	CASTLTGTGLHEQFF	TGTGCCAGCACCTTGACCGGGACAGGCCTCCATGAGCAGTTCTTC
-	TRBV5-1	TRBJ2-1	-	CASRGDFAGEQFF	TGCGCCAGCAGAGGGGACTTTGCAGGTGAGCAGTTCTTC
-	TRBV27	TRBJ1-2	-	CARGGPGTDYGYTF	TGTGCCAGGGGGGGGCCCGGGACTGACTATGGCTACACCTTC
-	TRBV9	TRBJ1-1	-	CASSVVPGMNTEAFF	TGTGCCAGCAGCGTAGTCCCGGGGATGAACACTGAAGCTTTCTTT
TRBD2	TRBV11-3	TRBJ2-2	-	CARTPVSAGGDNGELFF	TGTGCCAGGACACCGGTTTCGGCGGGAGGGGATAACGGGGAGCTGTTTTTT
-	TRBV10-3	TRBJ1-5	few	CAISEGTTYSNQPQHF	TGTGCCATCAGTGAAGGAACGACATATAGCAATCAGCCCCAGCATTTT
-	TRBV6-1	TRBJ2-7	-	CASRTLLGGAYEQYF	TGTGCCAGCAGGACACTTCTAGGGGGAGCCTACGAGCAGTACTTC
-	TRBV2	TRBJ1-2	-	CASSTGPSEGYTF	TGTGCCAGCTCTACAGGGCCATCTGAGGGCTACACCTTC
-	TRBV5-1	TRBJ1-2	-	CASSLGRGGGYTF	TGCGCCAGCAGCCTCGGCCGGGGTGGTGGCTACACCTTC
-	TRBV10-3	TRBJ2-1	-	CAISEGGHPGEQFF	TGTGCCATCAGTGAGGGCGGCCATCCCGGGGAGCAGTTCTTC
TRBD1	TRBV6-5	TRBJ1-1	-	CASRWGAGGGEAFF	TGTGCCAGCAGATGGGGGGCAGGGGGAGGTGAAGCTTTCTTT
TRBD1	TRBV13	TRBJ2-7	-	CASSCPGQNYEQYF	TGTGCCAGCAGCTGCCCGGGACAGAACTACGAGCAGTACTTC
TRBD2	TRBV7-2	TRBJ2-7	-	CASSPTSGRRYEQYF	TGTGCCAGCAGCCCGACTAGCGGGAGGAGGTACGAGCAGTACTTC
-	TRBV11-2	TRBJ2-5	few	CASSLVRYGGETQYF	TGTGCCAGCAGCTTAGTCCGGTACGGTGGAGAGACCCAGTACTTC
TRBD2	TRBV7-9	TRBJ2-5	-	CSSSRGTSGGGETQYF	TGTTCCAGCAGCAGGGGGACTAGCGGAGGTGGAGAGACCCAGTACTTC
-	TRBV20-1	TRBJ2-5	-	CSARAEETQYF	TGCAGTGCTAGAGCCGAAGAGACCCAGTACTTC